The 7 T cell receptor beta chains presented below share a single source sample, sequenced in a study of early T cells in non-severe SARS-CoV-2 infection. TCRdb re-derived calls from the 5' RACE reads in MiXCR, one entry per CDR3 protein. The table lists some 57,000 distinct CDR3 sequences, 11% of them singletons. The sequenced sample was whole blood. The receptors derive from an adult who was a healthcare worker with PCR-confirmed SARS-CoV-2 infection or an uninfected control (not recorded which).

Ten or more counts support this clonotype. The chain has TRBV20-1 and TRBJ2-1, with D possibly being TRBD2 (7 bases). This CDR3 is built from 15 residues. Germline V gene lookup returns CDR1 DFQATT and CDR2 SNEGSKA (reference sequence). Trimming removed 1 base at V and 6 bases at J, with 16 bases between. CDR3 DNA sequence: TGCAGTGCTAGAGTTGTGAGGGGGGGCCGCAATGAGCAGTTCTTC. As protein: CSARVVRGGRNEQFF.

J is TRBJ2-6 and V is TRBV7-6, with D tentatively TRBD2 (6 bases). V shed 5 bases and J shed 3 bases, with 26 bases lying between them. Germline CDR1 SGHVS, CDR2 FNYEAQ. The CDR3 is 20 amino acids. Here the CDR3 DNA reads TGTGCCAGCAGCACCCGGCGGGGCCAGGAGTCCATCTTTGGGGCCAACGTCCTGACTTTC. Encoded protein: CASSTRRGQESIFGANVLTF.

About this clonotype: A read error may be the cause here, since a much bigger clone is one base away. This chain links TRBV20-1 with TRBJ1-4; D is undetermined. The CDR3 consists of 12 residues. Germline V lookup: CDR1 DFQATT, CDR2 SNEGSKA (reference sequence). CDR3 amino acids: CSAFRPNEKLSF. CDR3 nucleotides: TGCAGTGCTTTCCGGCCCAATGAAAAACTGTCTTTT.

The chain uses TRBV5-1 and TRBJ2-3; 8 bases match TRBD2. The germline V gene encodes CDR1 SGHRS and CDR2 YFSETQ. The CDR3 is 16 residues long. Unmatched junction bases numbered 5, after V lost 2 bases and J lost 0 bases. Here the CDR3 DNA reads TGCGCCAGCAGCTTTGGACTAGCTTCGAGCACAGATACGCAGTATTTT. Its translation: CASSFGLASSTDTQYF. Using reference TRBV5-1 and TRBJ2-3 for the parts outside the CDR3, the full variable domain is KAGVTQTPRYLIKTRGQQVTLSCSPISGHRSVSWYQQTPGQGLQFLFEYFSETQRNKGNFPGRFSGRQFSNSRSEMNVSTLELGDSALYLCASSFGLASSTDTQYFGPGTRLTVL.

Ten or more counts support this clonotype. V usage is TRBV6-6 and J usage is TRBJ2-2; TRBD2 aligns across 8 bases. Trimming removed 5 bases from V and 9 bases from J; junction bases left unmatched: 11. CDR1 MNHNY and CDR2 SVGAGI come from the germline V gene (reference sequence). This CDR3 region has 15 residues. CDR3 nucleotide sequence: TGTGCCAGCAGTCCGGGCTCCCCGGGGGGGAGGGAGCTGTTTTTT. Its protein product is CASSPGSPGGRELFF.

This clonotype was found many times. This chain links TRBV18 with TRBJ2-7; no clear D. In germline, CDR1 is KGHSH, CDR2 LQKENI. V lost 4 bases to trimming and J lost 1 base, with 11 bases between them. CDR3 length: 14 residues. CDR3 residues: CASSLLGVSYEQYF. The CDR3 DNA reads as TGTGCCAGCTCACTTTTGGGTGTGTCCTACGAGCAGTACTTC.

The V gene is TRBV19, the J gene TRBJ1-5; possibly TRBD1 for D (5 bases). CDR3 length: 13 residues. With 6 bases removed from V and 5 bases from J, the gap between germline ends came to 11 bases. Germline V gene sequence: CDR1 LNHDA, CDR2 SQIVND (reference sequence). The DNA for the CDR3 is TGTGCCAGTAGCCGGGACCGTGATCAGCCCCAGCATTTT. It codes for CASSRDRDQPQHF.